One TCR beta chain is described in this entry. This sample stems from a study of OX40 agonist ivuxolimab in advanced cancers. Only in-frame clones appear in the TCRdb table, and some are missing; sequencing was by immunoSEQ multiplex PCR. This sample has some 90,000 clones, with around 90% found just once. V was pared by 2 bases and J by 2 bases, with 6 bases of the junction left unmatched. This CDR3 has 16 amino acids. Germline loops: CDR1 SEHNR, CDR2 FQNEAQ (reference sequence). This receptor was obtained from an adult with an advanced solid tumor such as melanoma, head and neck, liver or kidney cancer. The chain links TRBV7-9 to TRBJ2-3, with 8 bases that match TRBD2. The source was CD4+ or CD8+ T cells sorted from blood, collected in a trial of the OX40 agonist ivuxolimab. The CDR3 DNA follows: TGTGCCAGCAGCTTACCGCGGGAGGCGTTCACAGATACGCAGTATTTT. This codes for CASSLPREAFTDTQYF.